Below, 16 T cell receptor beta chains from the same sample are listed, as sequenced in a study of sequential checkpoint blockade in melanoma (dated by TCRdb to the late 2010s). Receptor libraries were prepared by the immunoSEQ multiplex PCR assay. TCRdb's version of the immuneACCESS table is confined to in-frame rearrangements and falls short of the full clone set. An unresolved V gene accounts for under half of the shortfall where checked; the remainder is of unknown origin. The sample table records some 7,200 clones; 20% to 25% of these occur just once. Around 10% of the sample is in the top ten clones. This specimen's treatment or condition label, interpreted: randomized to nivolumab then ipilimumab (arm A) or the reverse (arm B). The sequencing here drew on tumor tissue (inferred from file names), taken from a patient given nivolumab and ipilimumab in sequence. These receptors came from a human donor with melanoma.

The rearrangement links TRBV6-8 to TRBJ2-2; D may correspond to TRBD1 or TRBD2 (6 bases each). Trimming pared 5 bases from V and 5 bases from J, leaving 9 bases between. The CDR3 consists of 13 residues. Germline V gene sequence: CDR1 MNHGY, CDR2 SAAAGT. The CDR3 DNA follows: TGTGCCAGCAGTGAGGGGGGTACCGGGGAGCTGTTTTTT. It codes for CASSEGGTGELFF.

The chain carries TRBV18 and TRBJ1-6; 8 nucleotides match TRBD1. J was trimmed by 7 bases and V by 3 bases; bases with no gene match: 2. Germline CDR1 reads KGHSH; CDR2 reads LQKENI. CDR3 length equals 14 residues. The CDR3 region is CASSPGTGNSPLHF. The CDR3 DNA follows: TGTGCCAGCTCACCCGGGACAGGAAATTCACCCCTCCACTTT.

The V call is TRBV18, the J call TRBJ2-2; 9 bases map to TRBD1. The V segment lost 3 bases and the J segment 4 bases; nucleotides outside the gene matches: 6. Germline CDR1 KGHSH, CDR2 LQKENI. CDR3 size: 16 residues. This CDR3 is CASSPDRGSGTGELFF. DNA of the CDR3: TGTGCCAGCTCACCGGACAGGGGTTCGGGCACCGGGGAGCTGTTTTTT. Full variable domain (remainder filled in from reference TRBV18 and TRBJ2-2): NAGVMQNPRHLVRRRGQEARLRCSPMKGHSHVYWYRQLPEEGLKFMVYLQKENIIDESGMPKERFSAEFPKEGPSILRIQQVVRGDSAAYFCASSPDRGSGTGELFFGEGSRLTVL.

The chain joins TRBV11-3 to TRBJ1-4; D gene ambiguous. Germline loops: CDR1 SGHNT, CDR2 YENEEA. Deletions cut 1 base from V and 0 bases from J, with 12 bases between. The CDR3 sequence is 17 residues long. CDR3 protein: CASSLGGSGATNEKLFF. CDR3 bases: TGTGCCAGCAGCTTAGGAGGGTCGGGAGCAACTAATGAAAAACTGTTTTTT.

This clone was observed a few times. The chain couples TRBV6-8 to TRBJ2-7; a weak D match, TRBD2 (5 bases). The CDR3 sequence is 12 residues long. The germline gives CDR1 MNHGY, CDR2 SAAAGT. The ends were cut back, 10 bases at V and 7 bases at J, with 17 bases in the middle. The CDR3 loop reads CAIGVTQGEQYF. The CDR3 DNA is TGTGCCATCGGGGTAACCCAAGGGGAGCAGTACTTC.

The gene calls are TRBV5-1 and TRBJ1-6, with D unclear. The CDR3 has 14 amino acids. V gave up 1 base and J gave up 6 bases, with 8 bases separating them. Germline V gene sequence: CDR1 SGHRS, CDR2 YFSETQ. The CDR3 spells CASSLSLGNSPLHF. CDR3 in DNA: TGCGCCAGCAGCTTGTCCTTGGGTAATTCACCCCTCCACTTT. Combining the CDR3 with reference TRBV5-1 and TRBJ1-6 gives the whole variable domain KAGVTQTPRYLIKTRGQQVTLSCSPISGHRSVSWYQQTPGQGLQFLFEYFSETQRNKGNFPGRFSGRQFSNSRSEMNVSTLELGDSALYLCASSLSLGNSPLHFGNGTRLTVT.

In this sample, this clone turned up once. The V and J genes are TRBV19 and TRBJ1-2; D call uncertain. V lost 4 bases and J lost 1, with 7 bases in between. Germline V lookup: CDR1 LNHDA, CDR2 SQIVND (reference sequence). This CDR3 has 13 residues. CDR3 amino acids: CASSTPNNYGYTF. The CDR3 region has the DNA TGTGCCAGTAGTACCCCGAATAACTATGGCTACACCTTC.

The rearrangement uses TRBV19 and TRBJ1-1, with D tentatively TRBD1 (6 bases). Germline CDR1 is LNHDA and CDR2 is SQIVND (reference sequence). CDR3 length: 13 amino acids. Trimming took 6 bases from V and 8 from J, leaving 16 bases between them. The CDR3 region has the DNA TGTGCCAGTAGCAACAGGTTAACAGGGGAAGCTTTCTTT. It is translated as CASSNRLTGEAFF. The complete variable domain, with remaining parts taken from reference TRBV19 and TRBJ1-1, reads DGGITQSPKYLFRKEGQNVTLSCEQNLNHDAMYWYRQDPGQGLRLIYYSQIVNDFQKGDIAEGYSVSREKKESFPLTVTSAQKNPTAFYLCASSNRLTGEAFFGQGTRLTVV.

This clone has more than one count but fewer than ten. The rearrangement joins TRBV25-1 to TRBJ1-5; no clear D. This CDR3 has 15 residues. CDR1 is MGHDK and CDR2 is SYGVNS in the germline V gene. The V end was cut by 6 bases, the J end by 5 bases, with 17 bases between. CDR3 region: CASSPRGIIDQPQHF. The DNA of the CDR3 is TGTGCCAGCAGCCCCCGGGGAATAATTGATCAGCCCCAGCATTTT. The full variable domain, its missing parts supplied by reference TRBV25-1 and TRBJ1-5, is EADIYQTPRYLVIGTGKKITLECSQTMGHDKMYWYQQDPGMELHLIHYSYGVNSTEKGDLSSESTVSRIRTEHFPLTLESARPSHTSQYLCASSPRGIIDQPQHFGDGTRLSIL.

DNA for the CDR3: TGCGCCAGCAGTCGGGGACAGTTCCTGACCTACGAGCAGTACTTC. Encoded protein: CASSRGQFLTYEQYF. The V and J genes are TRBV23-1 and TRBJ2-7; 7 bases map to TRBD1. TRBV23-1 carries the ORF label, with uncertain function. This CDR3 has 15 residues. V lost 4 bases, J lost 2 bases, and 8 bases stayed unmatched.

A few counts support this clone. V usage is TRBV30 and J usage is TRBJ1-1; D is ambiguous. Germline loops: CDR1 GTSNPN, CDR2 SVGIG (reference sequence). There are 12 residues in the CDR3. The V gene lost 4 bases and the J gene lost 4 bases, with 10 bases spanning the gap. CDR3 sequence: CAWNRATTEAFF. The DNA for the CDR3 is TGTGCCTGGAACCGGGCCACCACTGAAGCTTTCTTT.

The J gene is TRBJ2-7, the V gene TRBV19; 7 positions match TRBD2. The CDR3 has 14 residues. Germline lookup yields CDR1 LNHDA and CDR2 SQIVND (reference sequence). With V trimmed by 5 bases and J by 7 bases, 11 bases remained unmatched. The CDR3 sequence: CASSSAAGVREQYF. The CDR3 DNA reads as TGTGCCAGTAGTTCCGCCGCGGGGGTGAGGGAGCAGTACTTC.

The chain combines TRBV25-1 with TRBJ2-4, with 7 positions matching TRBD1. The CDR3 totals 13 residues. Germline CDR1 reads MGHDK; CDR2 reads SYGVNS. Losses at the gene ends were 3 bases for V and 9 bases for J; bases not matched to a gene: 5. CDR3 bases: TGTGCCAGCAGTGATGACAGGGTGGGCATTCAGTACTTC. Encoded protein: CASSDDRVGIQYF.

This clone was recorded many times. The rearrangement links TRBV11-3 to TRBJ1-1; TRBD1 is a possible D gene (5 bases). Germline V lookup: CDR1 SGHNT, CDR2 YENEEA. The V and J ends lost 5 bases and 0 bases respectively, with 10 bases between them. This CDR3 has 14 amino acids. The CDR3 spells CASSTTAMNTEAFF. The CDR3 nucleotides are TGTGCCAGCAGCACGACAGCCATGAACACTGAAGCTTTCTTT.

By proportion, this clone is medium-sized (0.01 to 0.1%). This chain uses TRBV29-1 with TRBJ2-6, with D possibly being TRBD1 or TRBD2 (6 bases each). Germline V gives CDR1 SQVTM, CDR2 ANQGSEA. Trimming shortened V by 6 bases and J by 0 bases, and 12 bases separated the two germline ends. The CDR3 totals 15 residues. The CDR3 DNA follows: TGCAGCGTCCCGGGGGCCCTCTCTGGGGCCAACGTCCTGACTTTC. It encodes CSVPGALSGANVLTF. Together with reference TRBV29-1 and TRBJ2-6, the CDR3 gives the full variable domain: SAVISQKPSRDICQRGTSLTIQCQVDSQVTMMFWYRQQPGQSLTLIATANQGSEATYESGFVIDKFPISRPNLTFSTLTVSNMSPEDSSIYLCSVPGALSGANVLTFGAGSRLTVL.

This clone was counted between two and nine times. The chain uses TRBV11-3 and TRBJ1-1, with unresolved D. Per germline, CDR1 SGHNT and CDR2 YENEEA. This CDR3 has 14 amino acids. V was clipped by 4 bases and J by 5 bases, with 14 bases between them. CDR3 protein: CASSWGSWGTEAFF. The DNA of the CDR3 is TGTGCCAGCAGCTGGGGATCTTGGGGTACTGAAGCTTTCTTT.